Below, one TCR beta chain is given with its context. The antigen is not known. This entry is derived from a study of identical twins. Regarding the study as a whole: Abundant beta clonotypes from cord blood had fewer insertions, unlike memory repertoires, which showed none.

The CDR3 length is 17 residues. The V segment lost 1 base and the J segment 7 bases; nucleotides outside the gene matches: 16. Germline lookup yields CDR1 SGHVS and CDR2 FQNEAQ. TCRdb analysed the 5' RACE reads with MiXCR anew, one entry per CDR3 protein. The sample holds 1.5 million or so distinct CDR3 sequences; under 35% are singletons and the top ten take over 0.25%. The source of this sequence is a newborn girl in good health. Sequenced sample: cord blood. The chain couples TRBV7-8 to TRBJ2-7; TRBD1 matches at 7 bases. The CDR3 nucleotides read TGTGCCAGCAGCTTAGGTTTGGGGACAGTGGGTTACAATGAGCAGTACTTC. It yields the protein CASSLGLGTVGYNEQYF.